This T cell receptor (beta chain) was found in a study of T cell repertoires in cytomegalovirus infection. Study details: In public TCR beta signatures, there were indications of both CMV infection and matching HLA type.

Study results and limitations: Identification of carriers of CMV plus the relevant HLA was achieved through cumulative public TCR beta family frequency.

The CDR3 runs to 14 residues. V shed 2 bases and J shed 2 bases, with 10 bases lying between them. Points on this clonotype: Its antigen is not known.

Each CDR3 protein is one row after TCRdb ran MiXCR on the reads. Of some 700,000 distinct CDR3 sequences listed, around 35% are singletons. This material consisted of cultured PBMCs, taken from culture after CMV antigen stimulation. The clonotype comes from a human donor in good health (CMV status not recorded). Some clones in this sample may be carry-over from other donors' samples. The chain joins TRBV12-3 or TRBV12-4 to TRBJ2-7; D gene uncertain. The CDR3 loop is CASSLTPTAYEQYF. Here the CDR3 DNA reads TGTGCCAGCAGTTTAACGCCCACAGCCTACGAGCAGTACTTC.